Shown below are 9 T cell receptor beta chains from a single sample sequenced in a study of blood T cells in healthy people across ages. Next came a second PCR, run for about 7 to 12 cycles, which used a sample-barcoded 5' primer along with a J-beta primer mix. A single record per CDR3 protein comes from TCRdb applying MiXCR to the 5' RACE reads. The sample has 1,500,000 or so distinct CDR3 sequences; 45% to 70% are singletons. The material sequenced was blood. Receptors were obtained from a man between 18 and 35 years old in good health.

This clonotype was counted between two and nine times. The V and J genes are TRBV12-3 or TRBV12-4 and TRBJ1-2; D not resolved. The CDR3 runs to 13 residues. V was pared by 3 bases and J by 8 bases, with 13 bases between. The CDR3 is CASSLSGIRGYTF. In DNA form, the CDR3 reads TGTGCCAGCAGTTTGAGCGGAATCCGGGGCTACACCTTC.

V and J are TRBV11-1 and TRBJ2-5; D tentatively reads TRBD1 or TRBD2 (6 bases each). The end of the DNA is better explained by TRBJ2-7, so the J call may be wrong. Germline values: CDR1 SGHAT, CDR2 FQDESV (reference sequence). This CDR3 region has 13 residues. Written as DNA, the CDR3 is TGTGCCAGCAGCTGGGGGGCGGCTCGCGAGCAGTACTTC. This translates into CASSWGAAREQYF.

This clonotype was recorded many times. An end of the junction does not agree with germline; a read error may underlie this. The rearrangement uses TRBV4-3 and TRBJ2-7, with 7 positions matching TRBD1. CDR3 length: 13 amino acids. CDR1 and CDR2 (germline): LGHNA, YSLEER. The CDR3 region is CASSQDRDYEQYF. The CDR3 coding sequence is TGTGCCAGCAGCCAAGACAGGGACTACGAGCAGTACTTC.

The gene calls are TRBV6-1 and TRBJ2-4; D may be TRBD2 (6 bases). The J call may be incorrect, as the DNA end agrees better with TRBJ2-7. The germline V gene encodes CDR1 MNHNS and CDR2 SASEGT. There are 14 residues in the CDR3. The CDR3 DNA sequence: TGTGCCAGCAGTGAACCTAGGGAGGTTGACGAGCAGTACTTC. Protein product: CASSEPREVDEQYF.

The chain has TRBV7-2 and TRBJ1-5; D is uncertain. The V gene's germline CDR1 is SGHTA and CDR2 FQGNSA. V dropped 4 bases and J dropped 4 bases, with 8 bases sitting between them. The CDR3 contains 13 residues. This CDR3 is CASSSTTNQPQHF. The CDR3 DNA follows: TGTGCCAGCAGCTCTACTACAAATCAGCCCCAGCATTTT.

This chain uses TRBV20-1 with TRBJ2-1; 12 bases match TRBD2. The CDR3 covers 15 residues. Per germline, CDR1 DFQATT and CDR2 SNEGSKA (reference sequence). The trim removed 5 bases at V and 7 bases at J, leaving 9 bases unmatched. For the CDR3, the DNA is TGCAGTGCTGAGACTAGCGGGAGTGCTGGTAATGAGCAGTTCTTC. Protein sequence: CSAETSGSAGNEQFF.

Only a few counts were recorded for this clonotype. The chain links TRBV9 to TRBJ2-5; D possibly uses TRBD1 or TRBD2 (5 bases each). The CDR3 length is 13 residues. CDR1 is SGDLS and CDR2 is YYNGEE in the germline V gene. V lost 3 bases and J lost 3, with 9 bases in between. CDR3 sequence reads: CASSDGTEETQYF. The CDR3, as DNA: TGTGCCAGCAGCGACGGGACCGAAGAGACCCAGTACTTC.

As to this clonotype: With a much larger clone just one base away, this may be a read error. Written as DNA, the CDR3 is TGCAGCGTTGAGGCCACGGAGTCGGCACCTAACTATGGCTACACCTTC. Protein product: CSVEATESAPNYGYTF. The rearrangement joins TRBV29-1 to TRBJ1-2; D unresolved. The germline CDR1 and CDR2 sequences are SQVTM and ANQGSEA. CDR3 length: 16 residues. V was shortened by 3 bases and J by 0 bases, with 17 bases between the two germline ends.

The CDR3 loop is CASSPGTGGEYNEQFF. Written as DNA, the CDR3 is TGTGCCAGCAGCCCCGGGACAGGGGGGGAATACAATGAGCAGTTCTTC. The gene calls are TRBV6-2 or TRBV6-3 and TRBJ2-1, with 11 bases that match TRBD1. CDR3 length equals 16 residues. V trimming: 6 bases; J trimming: 4 bases; junction bases outside the gene matches: 8. Germline V lookup: CDR1 MNHEY, CDR2 SVGEGT.